This TCR beta chain was identified during a study of T cell responses to AZD1222 COVID-19 vaccine. Study background: Analysis merged second doses at about 4 or about 12 weeks. Study results and caveats: Across the whole spike, CD4 TCRs peaked at regions 160-218 and 743-854. Breadth and depth of Spike-specific TCRs rose after two AZD1222 doses. A mostly white British donor set with more females was recruited, and clonal diversity was possibly underestimated.

Trimming cost V 4 bases and J 0 bases; bases outside gene matches: 5. Germline values: CDR1 SGHNT, CDR2 YYREEE (reference sequence). The CDR3 has 16 residues. Produced via immunoSEQ multiplex PCR; TCRdb's table is partial and in-frame only. The sample holds about 170,000 clones, approximately 90% seen once. Concerning this clone itself: As yet, its antigen is unknown.

The sequence derives from an adult in good health. Source: peripheral blood, taken on day 0 of AZD1222 vaccination. V usage is TRBV5-4 and J usage is TRBJ1-5, with TRBD1 identical over 9 bases. The CDR3 DNA sequence: TGTGCCAGCAGCCCAACAGGGGGCTTTAGCAATCAGCCCCAGCATTTT. This translates into CASSPTGGFSNQPQHF.